This T cell receptor (beta chain) derives from a study of T cells in Graves' hyperthyroidism and ophthalmopathy. Study-level background: Pretreatment peripheral blood was obtained at initial diagnosis. Regarding the study as a whole: Onset of ophthalmopathy came a median roughly 6.4 months after the model predicted it.

Germline V CDR1 and CDR2: SGHAT, FQNNGV. CDR3 length: 15 residues. V gave up 2 bases and J gave up 6 bases, with 15 bases separating them. About this clonotype: The antigen is unknown.

Those patients with uncontrolled infection, other autoimmune disease, pregnancy or lactation were excluded. Fresh peripheral blood, 9.5 to 10 ml of it, supplied the PBMCs. From RNA transcripts, TCR beta CDR3 regions were amplified. TCR CDR3 underwent first-round RT-PCR with the HTBI primer set. TCRdb called the multiplex PCR reads again in MiXCR, with one record for every CDR3 protein. The sample shows around 440,000 distinct CDR3 sequences, about a sixth of them seen only once. The gene calls are TRBV11-2 and TRBJ2-3; D may be TRBD2 (6 bases). The source of this sequence is a woman between 18 and 29 years old with Graves' hyperthyroidism. What was sequenced was blood. The CDR3 coding sequence is TGTGCCAGCAGCTTATGGTACGGTGGAGGGGATACGCAGTATTTT. It yields the protein CASSLWYGGGDTQYF.